What follows is one T cell receptor (beta chain) and its context. The data belong to a study of blood T cell repertoires in COVID-19. Looking at the study overall: Sites in the United States, Italy and Spain provided acute and convalescent COVID-19 samples. PBMCs, B-cell-depleted T cells, or T cells were the source of the cDNA or gDNA that made up the material.

Trimming stripped 10 bases from V and 5 bases from J, with 20 bases between. Germline CDR1 MNHEY, CDR2 SVGAGI. The CDR3 length is 14 residues. Enrolment of Seattle patients took place during active infection, and they were followed longitudinally. Per the study methods: How many nucleated cells were present was estimated from reference gene primer amplification. Some clones are missing from TCRdb's copy, which holds only in-frame ones; the method was immunoSEQ multiplex PCR. Clonal size and the V and J genes are those of that table, whereas D and trimming came from the DNA. The table includes about 170,000 clones, around 92% detected once.

This rearrangement joins TRBV6-5 to TRBJ1-1; D possibly corresponds to TRBD1 (5 bases). This TCR derives from a man under 40 with COVID-19, enrolled during active disease. Sequencing used peripheral blood. The CDR3 sequence is CATSFQGGPTEAFF. The CDR3 DNA reads TGTGCCACTTCCTTCCAGGGTGGCCCTACTGAAGCTTTCTTT.